This T cell receptor (beta chain) derives from a study of CD8 T cells in Susac syndrome. From blood CD8+ and CD4+ T cells, TCR beta sequences were generated. Both CD4+ and CD8+ T cells were negatively isolated, and TEMRA cells underwent FACS enrichment. With random hexamers, roughly 0.45 to 1 ug RNA was reverse transcribed. Coverage of TCR beta CDR3 amplification by immunoSEQ multiplex PCR extended to 54 Vbeta and 13 Jbeta. Via MiXCR, TCRdb re-called the immunoSEQ multiplex PCR reads, giving one row per CDR3 protein. Of about 210,000 distinct CDR3 sequences listed, roughly 96% are singletons. Trimming left V 5 bases short and J 2 bases short, with 9 bases between. Per germline, CDR1 LGHNA and CDR2 YNFKEQ. This CDR3 has 13 amino acids.

This rearrangement joins TRBV4-2 to TRBJ2-5; no reliable D call. Sequencing input: CD4+ T cells from PBMCs. The clonotype originates from a human donor with multiple sclerosis. The CDR3 spells CASSRRVQETQYF. The CDR3 bases are TGTGCCAGCAGCAGGCGAGTACAAGAGACCCAGTACTTC.